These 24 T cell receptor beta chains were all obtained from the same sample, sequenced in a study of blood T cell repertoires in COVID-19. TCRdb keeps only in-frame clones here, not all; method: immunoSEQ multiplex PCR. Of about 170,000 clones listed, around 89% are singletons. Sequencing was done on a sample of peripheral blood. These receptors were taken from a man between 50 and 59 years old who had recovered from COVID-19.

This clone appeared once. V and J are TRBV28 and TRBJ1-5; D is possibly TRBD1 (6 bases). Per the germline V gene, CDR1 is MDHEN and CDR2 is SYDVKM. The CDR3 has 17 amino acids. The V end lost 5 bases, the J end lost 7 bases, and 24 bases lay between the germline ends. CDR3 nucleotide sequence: TGTGCCAGCAGTGTAAGGCAGGGGATACCTCATCTACAGCCCCAGCATTTT. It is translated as CASSVRQGIPHLQPQHF.

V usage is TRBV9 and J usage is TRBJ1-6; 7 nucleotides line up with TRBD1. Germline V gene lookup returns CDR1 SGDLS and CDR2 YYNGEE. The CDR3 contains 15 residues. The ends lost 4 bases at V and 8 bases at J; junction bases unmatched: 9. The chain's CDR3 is CASSTRDRVDSPLHF. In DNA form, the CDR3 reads TGTGCCAGCAGCACCCGTGACAGGGTAGATTCACCCCTCCACTTT. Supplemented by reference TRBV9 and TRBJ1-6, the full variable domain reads DSGVTQTPKHLITATGQRVTLRCSPRSGDLSVYWYQQSLDQGLQFLIQYYNGEERAKGNILERFSAQQFPDLHSELNLSSLELGDSALYFCASSTRDRVDSPLHFGNGTRLTVT.

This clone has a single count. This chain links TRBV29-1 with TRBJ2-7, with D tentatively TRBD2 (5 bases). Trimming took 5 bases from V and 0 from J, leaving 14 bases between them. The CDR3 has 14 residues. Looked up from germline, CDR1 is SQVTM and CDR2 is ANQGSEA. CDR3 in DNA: TGCAGCGTTTCGTCCGGGATCTCCTCCTACGAGCAGTACTTC. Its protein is CSVSSGISSYEQYF.

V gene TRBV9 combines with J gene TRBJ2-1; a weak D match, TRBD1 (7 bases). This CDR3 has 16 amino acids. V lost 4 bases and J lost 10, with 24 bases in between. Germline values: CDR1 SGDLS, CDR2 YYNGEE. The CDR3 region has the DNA TGTGCCAGCAGCCCCGAGGGCCAGGGGGAGGCTTGGGAGCAGTTCTTC. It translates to CASSPEGQGEAWEQFF.

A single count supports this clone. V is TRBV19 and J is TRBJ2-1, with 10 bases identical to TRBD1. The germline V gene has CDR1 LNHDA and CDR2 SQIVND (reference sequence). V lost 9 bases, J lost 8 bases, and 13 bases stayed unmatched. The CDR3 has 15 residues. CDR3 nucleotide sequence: TGTGCCAGGCCGCGGGACAGGGGTGGACACGATGAGCAGTTCTTC. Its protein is CARPRDRGGHDEQFF.

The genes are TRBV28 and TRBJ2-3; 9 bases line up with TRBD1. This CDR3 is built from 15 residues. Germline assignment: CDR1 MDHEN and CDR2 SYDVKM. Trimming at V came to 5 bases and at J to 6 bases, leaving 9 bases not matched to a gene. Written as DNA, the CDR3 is TGTGCCAGCAGTAACATTGGACAGGGGAGGGATACGCAGTATTTT. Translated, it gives CASSNIGQGRDTQYF.

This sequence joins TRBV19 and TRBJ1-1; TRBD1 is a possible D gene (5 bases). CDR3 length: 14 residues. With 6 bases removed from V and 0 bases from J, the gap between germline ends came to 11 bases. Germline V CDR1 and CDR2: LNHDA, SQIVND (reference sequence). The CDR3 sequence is CASRESGMNTEAFF. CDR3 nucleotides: TGTGCCAGTAGGGAGTCAGGGATGAACACTGAAGCTTTCTTT.

CDR3 sequence: CASSYWSGMNTEAFF. The CDR3 nucleotides read TGTGCCAGCAGTTACTGGTCAGGGATGAACACTGAAGCTTTCTTT. The chain couples TRBV6-5 to TRBJ1-1; weak D call: TRBD1 (5 bases). Trimming pared 1 base from V and 0 bases from J, leaving 9 bases between. Germline loops: CDR1 MNHEY, CDR2 SVGAGI. The CDR3 sequence is 15 residues long.

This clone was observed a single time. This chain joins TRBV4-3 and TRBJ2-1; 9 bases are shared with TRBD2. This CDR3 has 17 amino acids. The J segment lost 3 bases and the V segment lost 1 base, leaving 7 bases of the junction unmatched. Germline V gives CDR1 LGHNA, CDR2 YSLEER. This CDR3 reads CASSQVHETSGYNEQFF. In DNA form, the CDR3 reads TGCGCCAGCAGCCAAGTTCATGAGACTAGCGGCTACAATGAGCAGTTCTTC.

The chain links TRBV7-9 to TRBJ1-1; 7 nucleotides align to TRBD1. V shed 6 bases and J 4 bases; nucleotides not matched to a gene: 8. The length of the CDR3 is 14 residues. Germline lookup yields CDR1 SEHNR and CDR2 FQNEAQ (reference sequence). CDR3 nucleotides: TGTGCCAGCAGGAACGACAGGGTAGCCACTGAAGCTTTCTTT. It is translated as CASRNDRVATEAFF.

The CDR3 protein is CASSPGTGAAGNQPQHF. For the CDR3, the DNA is TGTGCCAGCAGCCCCGGGACAGGGGCCGCCGGCAATCAGCCCCAGCATTTT. The rearrangement joins TRBV7-6 to TRBJ1-5, with TRBD1 identical over 10 bases. The CDR3 sequence is 17 residues long. V was clipped by 5 bases and J by 2 bases; unmatched bases: 9. CDR1 SGHVS and CDR2 FNYEAQ come from the germline V gene.

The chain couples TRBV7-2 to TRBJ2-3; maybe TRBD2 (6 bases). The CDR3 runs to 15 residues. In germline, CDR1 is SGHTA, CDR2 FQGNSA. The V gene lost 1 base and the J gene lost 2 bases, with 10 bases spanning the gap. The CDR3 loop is CASSLVGGTTDTQYF. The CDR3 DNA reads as TGTGCCAGCAGCTTAGTAGGCGGGACCACAGATACGCAGTATTTT.

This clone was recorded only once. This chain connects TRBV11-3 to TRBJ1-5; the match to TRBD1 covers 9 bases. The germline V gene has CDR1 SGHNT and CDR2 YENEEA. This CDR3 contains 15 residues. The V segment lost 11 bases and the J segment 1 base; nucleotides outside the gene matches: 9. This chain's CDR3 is CARRDREMSNQPQHF. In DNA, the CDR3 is TGTGCCCGCCGGGACAGGGAAATGAGCAATCAGCCCCAGCATTTT.

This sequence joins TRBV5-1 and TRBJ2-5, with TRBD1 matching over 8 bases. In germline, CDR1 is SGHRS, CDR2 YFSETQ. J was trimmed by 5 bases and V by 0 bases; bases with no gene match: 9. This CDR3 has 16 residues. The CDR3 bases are TGCGCCAGCAGCTTGGGTTCCAGGGGGCTAGGGGAGACCCAGTACTTC. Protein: CASSLGSRGLGETQYF. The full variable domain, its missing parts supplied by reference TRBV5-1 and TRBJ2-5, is KAGVTQTPRYLIKTRGQQVTLSCSPISGHRSVSWYQQTPGQGLQFLFEYFSETQRNKGNFPGRFSGRQFSNSRSEMNVSTLELGDSALYLCASSLGSRGLGETQYFGPGTRLLVL.

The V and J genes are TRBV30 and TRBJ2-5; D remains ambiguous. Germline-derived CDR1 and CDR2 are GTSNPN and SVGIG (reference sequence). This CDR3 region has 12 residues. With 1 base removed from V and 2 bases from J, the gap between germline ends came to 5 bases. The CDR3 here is CAWSEEQETQYF. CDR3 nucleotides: TGTGCCTGGAGTGAGGAGCAAGAGACCCAGTACTTC. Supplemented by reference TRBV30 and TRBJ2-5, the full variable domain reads SQTIHQWPATLVQPVGSPLSLECTVEGTSNPNLYWYRQAAGRGLQLLFYSVGIGQISSEVPQNLSASRPQDRQFILSSKKLLLSDSGFYLCAWSEEQETQYFGPGTRLLVL.

Written as DNA, the CDR3 is TGTGCCAGCAGTCCCCGGGGGGAAAAACTGTTTTTT. Amino acid sequence: CASSPRGEKLFF. This chain joins TRBV6-6 and TRBJ1-4; a possible D gene is TRBD1 (5 bases). V lost 5 bases, J lost 8 bases, and 9 bases lay in between. Germline loops: CDR1 MNHNY, CDR2 SVGAGI (reference sequence). The CDR3 loop spans 12 amino acids.

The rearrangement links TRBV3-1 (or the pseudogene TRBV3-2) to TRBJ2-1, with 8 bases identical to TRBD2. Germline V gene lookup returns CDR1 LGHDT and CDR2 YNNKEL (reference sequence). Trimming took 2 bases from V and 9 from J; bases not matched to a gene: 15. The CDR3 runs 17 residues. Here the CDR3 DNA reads TGTGCCAGCAGCCAAAGGGGAACCGGGACTAGATACGGTGAGCAGTTCTTC. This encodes CASSQRGTGTRYGEQFF.

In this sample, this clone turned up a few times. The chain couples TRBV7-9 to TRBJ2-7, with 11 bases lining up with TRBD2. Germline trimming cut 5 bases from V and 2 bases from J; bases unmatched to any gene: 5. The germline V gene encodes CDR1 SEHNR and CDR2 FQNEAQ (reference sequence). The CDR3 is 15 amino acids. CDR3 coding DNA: TGTGCCAGCAGCCCGAGACTAGCGGGGACCTACGAGCAGTACTTC. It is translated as CASSPRLAGTYEQYF. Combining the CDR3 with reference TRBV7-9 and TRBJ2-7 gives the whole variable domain DTGVSQNPRHKITKRGQNVTFRCDPISEHNRLYWYRQTLGQGPEFLTYFQNEAQLEKSRLLSDRFSAERPKGSFSTLEIQRTEQGDSAMYLCASSPRLAGTYEQYFGPGTRLTVT.

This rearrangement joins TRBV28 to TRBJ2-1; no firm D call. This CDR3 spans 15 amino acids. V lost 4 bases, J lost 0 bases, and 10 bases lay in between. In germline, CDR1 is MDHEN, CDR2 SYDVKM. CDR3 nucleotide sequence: TGTGCCAGCAGTTCTGCAGGCCGCTCCTACAATGAGCAGTTCTTC. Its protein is CASSSAGRSYNEQFF.

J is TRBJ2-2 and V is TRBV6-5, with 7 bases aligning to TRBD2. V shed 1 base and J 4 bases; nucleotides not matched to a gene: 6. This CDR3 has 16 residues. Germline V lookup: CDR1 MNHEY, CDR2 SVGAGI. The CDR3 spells CASSYLGGLFTGELFF. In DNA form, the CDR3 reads TGTGCCAGCAGTTACTTGGGAGGGTTATTCACCGGGGAGCTGTTTTTT.

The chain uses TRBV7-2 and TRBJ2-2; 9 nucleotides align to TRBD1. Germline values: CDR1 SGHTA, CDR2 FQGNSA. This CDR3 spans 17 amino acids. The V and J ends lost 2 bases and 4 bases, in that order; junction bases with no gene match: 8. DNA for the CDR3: TGTGCCAGCAGCTTACCCGGGACAGGGCGCGGCACCGGGGAGCTGTTTTTT. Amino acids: CASSLPGTGRGTGELFF.

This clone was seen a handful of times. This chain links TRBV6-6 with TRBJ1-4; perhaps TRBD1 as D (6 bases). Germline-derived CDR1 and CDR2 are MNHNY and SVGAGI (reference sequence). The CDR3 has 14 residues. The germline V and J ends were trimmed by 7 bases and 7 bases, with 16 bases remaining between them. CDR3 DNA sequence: TGTGCCAGCACCCCAAGGGGGACCCGTGAAAAACTGTTTTTT. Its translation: CASTPRGTREKLFF.

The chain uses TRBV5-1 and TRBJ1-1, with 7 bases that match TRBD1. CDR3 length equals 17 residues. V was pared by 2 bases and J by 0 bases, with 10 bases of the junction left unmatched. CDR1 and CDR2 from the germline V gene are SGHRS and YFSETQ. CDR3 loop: CASSFDERQGVNTEAFF. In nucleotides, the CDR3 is TGCGCCAGCAGCTTCGACGAGAGGCAGGGGGTGAACACTGAAGCTTTCTTT.

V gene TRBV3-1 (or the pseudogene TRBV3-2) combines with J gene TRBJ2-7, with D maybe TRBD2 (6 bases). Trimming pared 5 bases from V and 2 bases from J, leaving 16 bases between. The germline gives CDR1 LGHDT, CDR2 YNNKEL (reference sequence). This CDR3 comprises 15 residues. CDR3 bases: TGTGCCAGCAGCGCGCGGAGGGCCACTCCCTACGAGCAGTACTTC. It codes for CASSARRATPYEQYF.